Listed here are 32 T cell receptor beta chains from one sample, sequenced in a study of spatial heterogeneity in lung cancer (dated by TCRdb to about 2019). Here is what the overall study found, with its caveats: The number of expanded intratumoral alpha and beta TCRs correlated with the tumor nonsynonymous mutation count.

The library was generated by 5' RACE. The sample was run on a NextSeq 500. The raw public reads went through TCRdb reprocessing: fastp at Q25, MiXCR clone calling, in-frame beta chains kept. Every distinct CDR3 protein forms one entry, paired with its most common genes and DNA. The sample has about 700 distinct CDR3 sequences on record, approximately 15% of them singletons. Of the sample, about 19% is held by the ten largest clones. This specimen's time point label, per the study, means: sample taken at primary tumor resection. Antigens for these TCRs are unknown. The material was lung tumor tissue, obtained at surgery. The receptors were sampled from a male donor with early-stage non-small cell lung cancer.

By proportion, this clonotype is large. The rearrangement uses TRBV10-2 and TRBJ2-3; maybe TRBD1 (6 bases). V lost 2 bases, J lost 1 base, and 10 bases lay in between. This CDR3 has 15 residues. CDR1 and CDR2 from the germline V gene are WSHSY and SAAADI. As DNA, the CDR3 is TGCGCCAGCAGTGAGGGGACAAGGCGCACAGATACGCAGTATTTT. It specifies CASSEGTRRTDTQYF.

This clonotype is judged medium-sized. The CDR3, as DNA: TGCGCCAGCAGCTTGGGTGGACAGGTAAACACCTACGAGCAGTACTTC. It specifies CASSLGGQVNTYEQYF. This sequence joins TRBV5-1 and TRBJ2-7; 7 nucleotides line up with TRBD1. The junction had 8 bases not matched to a gene; V was cut back by 0 bases and J by 2 bases. The CDR3 totals 16 residues. CDR1 SGHRS and CDR2 YFSETQ come from the germline V gene.

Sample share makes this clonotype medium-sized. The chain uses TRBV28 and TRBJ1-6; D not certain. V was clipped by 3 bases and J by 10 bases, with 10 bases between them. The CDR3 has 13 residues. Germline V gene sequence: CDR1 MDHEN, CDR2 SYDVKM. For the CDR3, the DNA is TGTGCCAGCAGTTTCAAGGAGAGCTCACCCCTCCACTTT. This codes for CASSFKESSPLHF.

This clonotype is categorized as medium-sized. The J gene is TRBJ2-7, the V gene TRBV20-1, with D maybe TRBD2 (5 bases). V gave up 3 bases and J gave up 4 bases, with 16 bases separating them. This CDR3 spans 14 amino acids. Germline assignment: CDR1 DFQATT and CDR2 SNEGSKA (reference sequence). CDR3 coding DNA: TGCAGTGCTAGTCGTTTCGGGGTCCCTTACGAGCAGTACTTC. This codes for CSASRFGVPYEQYF.

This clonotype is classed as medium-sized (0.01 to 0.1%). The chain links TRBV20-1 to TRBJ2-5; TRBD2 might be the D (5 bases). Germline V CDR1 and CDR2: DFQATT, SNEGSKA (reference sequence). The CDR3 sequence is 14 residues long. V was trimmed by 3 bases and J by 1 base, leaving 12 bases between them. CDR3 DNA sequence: TGCAGTGCTAGCCCGAGCGGCACCCAAGAGACCCAGTACTTC. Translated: CSASPSGTQETQYF.

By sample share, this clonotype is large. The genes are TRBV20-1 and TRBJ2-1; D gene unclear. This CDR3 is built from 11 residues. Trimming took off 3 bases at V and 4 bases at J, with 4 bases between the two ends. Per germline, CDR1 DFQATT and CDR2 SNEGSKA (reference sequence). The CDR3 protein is CSASRYNEQFF. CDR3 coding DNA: TGCAGTGCTAGTCGATACAATGAGCAGTTCTTC.

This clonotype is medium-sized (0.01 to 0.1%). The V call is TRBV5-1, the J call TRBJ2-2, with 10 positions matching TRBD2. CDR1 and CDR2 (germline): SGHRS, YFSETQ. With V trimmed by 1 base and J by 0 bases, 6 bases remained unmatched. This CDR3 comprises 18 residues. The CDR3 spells CASSLRATSGPNTGELFF. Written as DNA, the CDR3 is TGCGCCAGCAGCTTGAGGGCGACTAGCGGGCCGAACACCGGGGAGCTGTTTTTT.

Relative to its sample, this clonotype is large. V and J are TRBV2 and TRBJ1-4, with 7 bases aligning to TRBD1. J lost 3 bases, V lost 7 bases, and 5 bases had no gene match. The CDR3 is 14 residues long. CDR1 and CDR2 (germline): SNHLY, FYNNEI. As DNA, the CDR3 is TGTGCCAGCAAGGAGGGGGCTGCTAATGAAAAACTGTTTTTT. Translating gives CASKEGAANEKLFF.

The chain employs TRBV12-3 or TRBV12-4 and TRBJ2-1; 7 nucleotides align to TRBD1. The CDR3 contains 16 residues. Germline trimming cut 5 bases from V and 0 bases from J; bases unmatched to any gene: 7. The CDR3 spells CASSKGQVSSYNEQFF. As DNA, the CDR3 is TGTGCCAGCAGTAAAGGACAGGTTAGCTCCTACAATGAGCAGTTCTTC.

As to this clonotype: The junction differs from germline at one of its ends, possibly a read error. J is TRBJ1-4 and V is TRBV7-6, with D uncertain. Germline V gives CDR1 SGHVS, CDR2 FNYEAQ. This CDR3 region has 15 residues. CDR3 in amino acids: CANSQSPGANEKLFF. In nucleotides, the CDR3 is TGTGCCAACAGCCAAAGTCCTGGGGCTAATGAAAAACTGTTTTTT. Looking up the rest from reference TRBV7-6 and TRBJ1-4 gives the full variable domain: GAGVSQSPRYKVTKRGQDVALRCDPISGHVSLYWYRQALGQGPEFLTYFNYEAQQDKSGLPNDRFSAERPEGSISTLTIQRTEQRDSAMYRCANSQSPGANEKLFFGSGTQLSVL.

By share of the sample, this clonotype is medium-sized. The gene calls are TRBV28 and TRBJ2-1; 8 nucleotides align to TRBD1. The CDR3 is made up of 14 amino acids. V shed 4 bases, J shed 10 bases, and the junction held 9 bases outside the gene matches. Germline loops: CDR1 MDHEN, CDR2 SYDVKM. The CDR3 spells CASSSPGGGGEQFF. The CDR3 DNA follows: TGTGCCAGCAGTTCTCCAGGGGGCGGTGGGGAGCAGTTCTTC.

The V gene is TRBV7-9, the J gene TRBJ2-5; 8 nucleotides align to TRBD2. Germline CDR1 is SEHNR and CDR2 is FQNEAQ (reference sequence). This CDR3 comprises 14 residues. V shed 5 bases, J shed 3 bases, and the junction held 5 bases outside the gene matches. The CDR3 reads CASSPGGAKETQYF. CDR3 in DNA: TGTGCCAGCAGCCCGGGGGGGGCCAAAGAGACCCAGTACTTC.

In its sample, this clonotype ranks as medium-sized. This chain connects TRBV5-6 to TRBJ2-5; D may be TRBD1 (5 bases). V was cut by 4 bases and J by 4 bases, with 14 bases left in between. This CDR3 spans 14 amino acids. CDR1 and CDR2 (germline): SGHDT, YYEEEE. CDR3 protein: CASSGVTVSETQYF. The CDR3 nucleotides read TGTGCCAGCAGCGGGGTGACAGTTTCAGAGACCCAGTACTTC.

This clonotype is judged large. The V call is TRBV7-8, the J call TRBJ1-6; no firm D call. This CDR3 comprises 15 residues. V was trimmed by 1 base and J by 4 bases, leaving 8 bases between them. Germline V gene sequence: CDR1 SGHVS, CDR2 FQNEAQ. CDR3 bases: TGTGCCAGCAGCTTAGAGGAGATTTATAATTCACCCCTCCACTTT. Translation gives CASSLEEIYNSPLHF.

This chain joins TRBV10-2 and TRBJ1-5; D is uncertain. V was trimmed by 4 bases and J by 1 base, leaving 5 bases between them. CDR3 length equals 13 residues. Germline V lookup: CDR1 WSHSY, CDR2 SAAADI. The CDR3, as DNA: TGCGCCAGCAGTGGCGGAAGCAATCAGCCCCAGCATTTT. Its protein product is CASSGGSNQPQHF.

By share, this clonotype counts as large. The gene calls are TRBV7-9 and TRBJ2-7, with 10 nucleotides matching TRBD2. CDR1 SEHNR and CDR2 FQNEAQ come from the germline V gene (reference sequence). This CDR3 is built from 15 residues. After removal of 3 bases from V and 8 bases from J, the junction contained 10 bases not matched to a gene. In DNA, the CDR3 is TGTGCCAGCAGCTTGGCAGCGGGGGGGCCGGATCAGCAGTACTTC. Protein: CASSLAAGGPDQQYF.

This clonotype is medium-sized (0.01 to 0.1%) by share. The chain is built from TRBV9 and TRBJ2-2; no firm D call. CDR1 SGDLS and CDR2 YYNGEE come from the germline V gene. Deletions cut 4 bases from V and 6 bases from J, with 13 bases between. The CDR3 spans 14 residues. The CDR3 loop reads CASSPRASSGELFF. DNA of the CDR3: TGTGCCAGCAGCCCCCGAGCCTCCTCCGGGGAGCTGTTTTTT.

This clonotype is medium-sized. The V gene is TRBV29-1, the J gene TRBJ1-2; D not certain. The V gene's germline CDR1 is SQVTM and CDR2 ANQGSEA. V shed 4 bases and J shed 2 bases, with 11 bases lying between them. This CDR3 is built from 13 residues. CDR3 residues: CSVVVSPNYGYTF. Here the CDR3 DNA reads TGCAGCGTTGTGGTCAGCCCCAACTATGGCTACACCTTC. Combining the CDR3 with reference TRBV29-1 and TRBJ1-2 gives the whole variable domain SAVISQKPSRDICQRGTSLTIQCQVDSQVTMMFWYRQQPGQSLTLIATANQGSEATYESGFVIDKFPISRPNLTFSTLTVSNMSPEDSSIYLCSVVVSPNYGYTFGSGTRLTVV.

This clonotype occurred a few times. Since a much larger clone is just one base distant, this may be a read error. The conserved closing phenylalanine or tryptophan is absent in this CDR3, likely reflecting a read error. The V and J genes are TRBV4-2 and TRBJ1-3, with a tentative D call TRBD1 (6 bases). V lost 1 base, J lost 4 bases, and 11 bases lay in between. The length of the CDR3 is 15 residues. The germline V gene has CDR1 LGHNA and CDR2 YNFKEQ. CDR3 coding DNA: TGTGCCAGCAGCCAAGGAGGGGGTTCGGGAAACACCATATATTCT. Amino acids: CASSQGGGSGNTIYS.

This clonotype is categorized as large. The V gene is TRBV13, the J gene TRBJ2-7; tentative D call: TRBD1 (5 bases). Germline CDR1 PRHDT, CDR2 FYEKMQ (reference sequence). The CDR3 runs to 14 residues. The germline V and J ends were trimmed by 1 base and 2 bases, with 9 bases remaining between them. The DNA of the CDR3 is TGTGCCAGCAGCTTAGTACCAGGGACCTACGAGCAGTACTTC. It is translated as CASSLVPGTYEQYF.

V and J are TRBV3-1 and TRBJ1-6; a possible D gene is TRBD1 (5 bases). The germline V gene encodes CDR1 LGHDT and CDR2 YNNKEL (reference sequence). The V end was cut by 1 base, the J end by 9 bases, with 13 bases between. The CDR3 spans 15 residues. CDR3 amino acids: CASSQGSGRSSPLHF. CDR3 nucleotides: TGTGCCAGCAGCCAAGGATCAGGGAGAAGTTCACCCCTCCACTTT.

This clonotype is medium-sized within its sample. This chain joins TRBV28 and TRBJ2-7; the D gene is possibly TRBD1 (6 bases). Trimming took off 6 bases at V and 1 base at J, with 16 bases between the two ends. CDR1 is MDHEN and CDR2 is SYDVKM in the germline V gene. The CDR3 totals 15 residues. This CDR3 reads CASSHGDRKSYEQYF. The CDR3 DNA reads TGTGCCAGCAGCCACGGAGACAGGAAATCCTACGAGCAGTACTTC. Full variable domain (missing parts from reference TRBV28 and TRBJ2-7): DVKVTQSSRYLVKRTGEKVFLECVQDMDHENMFWYRQDPGLGLRLIYFSYDVKMKEKGDIPEGYSVSREKKERFSLILESASTNQTSMYLCASSHGDRKSYEQYFGPGTRLTVT.

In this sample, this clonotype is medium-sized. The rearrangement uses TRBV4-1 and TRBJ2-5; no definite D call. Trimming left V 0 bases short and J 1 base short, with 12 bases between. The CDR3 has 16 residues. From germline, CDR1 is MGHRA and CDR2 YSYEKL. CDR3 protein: CASSQERRSTQETQYF. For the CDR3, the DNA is TGCGCCAGCAGCCAAGAACGACGGAGCACCCAAGAGACCCAGTACTTC.

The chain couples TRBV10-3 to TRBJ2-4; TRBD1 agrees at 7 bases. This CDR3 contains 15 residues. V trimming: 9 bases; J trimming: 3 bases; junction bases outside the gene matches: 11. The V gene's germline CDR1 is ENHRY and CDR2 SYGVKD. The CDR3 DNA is TGTGCCATGAGCAGCGGACAGGCTGGCAAAAACATTCAGTACTTC. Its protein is CAMSSGQAGKNIQYF.

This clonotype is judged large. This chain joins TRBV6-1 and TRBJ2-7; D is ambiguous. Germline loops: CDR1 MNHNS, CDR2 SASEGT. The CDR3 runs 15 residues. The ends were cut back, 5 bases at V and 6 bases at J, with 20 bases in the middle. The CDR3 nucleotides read TGTGCCAGCAGTCCCCCGCCCCCGAATTTTCGCGAGCAGTACTTC. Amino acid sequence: CASSPPPPNFREQYF.

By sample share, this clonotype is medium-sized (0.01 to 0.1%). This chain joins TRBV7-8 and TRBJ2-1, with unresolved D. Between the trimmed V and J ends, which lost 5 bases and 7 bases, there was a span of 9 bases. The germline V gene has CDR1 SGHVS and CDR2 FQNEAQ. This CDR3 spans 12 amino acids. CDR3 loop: CASSPAMNEQFF. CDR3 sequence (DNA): TGTGCCAGCAGCCCGGCTATGAATGAGCAGTTCTTC. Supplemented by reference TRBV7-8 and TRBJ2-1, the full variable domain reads GAGVSQSPRYKVAKRGQDVALRCDPISGHVSLFWYQQALGQGPEFLTYFQNEAQLDKSGLPSDRFFAERPEGSVSTLKIQRTQQEDSAVYLCASSPAMNEQFFGPGTRLTVL.

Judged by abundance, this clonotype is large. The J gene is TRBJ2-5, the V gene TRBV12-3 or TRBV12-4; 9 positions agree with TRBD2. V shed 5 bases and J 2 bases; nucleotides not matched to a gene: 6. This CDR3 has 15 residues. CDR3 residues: CASSPHSGGQETQYF. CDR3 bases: TGTGCCAGCAGTCCTCATAGCGGGGGACAAGAGACCCAGTACTTC.

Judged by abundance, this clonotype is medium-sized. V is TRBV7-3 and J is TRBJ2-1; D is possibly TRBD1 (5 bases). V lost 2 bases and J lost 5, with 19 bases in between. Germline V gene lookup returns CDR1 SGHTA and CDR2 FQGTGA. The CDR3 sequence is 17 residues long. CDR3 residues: CASSLGPTVSLNNEQFF. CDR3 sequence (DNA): TGTGCCAGCAGCTTAGGCCCGACAGTAAGTCTTAACAATGAGCAGTTCTTC.

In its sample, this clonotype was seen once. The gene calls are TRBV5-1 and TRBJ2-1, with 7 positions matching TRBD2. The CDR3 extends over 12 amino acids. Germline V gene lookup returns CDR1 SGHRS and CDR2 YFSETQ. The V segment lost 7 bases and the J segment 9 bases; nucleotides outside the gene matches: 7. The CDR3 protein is CASYLGGFEQFF. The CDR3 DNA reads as TGCGCCAGCTACCTGGGGGGGTTTGAGCAGTTCTTC.

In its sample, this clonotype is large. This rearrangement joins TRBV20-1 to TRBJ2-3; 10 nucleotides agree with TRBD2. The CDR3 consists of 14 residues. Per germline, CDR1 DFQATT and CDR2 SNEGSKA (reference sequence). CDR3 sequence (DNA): TGCAGCATCTTAGCGGGGGGTTCAACAGATACGCAGTATTTT. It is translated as CSILAGGSTDTQYF.

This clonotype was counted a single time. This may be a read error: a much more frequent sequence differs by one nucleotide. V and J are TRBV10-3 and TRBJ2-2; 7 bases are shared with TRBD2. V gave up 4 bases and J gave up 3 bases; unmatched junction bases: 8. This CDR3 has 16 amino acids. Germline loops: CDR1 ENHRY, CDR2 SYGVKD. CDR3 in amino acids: CAISGGLGAYTGELFF. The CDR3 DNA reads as TGTGCCATCAGTGGTGGACTAGGGGCGTACACCGGGGAGCTGTTTTTT.

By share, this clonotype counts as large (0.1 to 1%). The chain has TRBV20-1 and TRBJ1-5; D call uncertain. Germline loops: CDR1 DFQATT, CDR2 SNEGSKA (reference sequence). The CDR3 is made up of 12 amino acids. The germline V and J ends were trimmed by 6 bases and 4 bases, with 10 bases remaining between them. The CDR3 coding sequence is TGCAGTGCAGGGTTAATGAATCAGCCCCAGCATTTT. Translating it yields CSAGLMNQPQHF.